This TCR beta chain derives from a study of cytomegalovirus exposure and HLA in healthy donors. Study-wide points: Data from an earlier analysis indicated that most TCR beta V segments were productive either about 87% or about 30% of the time.

60 Vbeta and 13 Jbeta primers were used in PCR. TCRdb keeps only in-frame clones here, not all; method: immunoSEQ multiplex PCR. The sample contains approximately 260,000 clones, about 83% of which appear only once. Comment on this clone: The antigen is unknown.

The CDR3 has 14 residues. CDR1 is SGDLS and CDR2 is YYNGEE in the germline V gene. The V gene lost 3 bases and the J gene lost 3 bases, with 11 bases spanning the gap. What was sequenced was PBMCs. V gene TRBV9 combines with J gene TRBJ2-3; unclear D gene. This clonotype was sampled from a woman between 40 and 50 years old in good health and CMV-seropositive. Here the CDR3 reads CASSATMRTDTQYF. The CDR3 region has the DNA TGTGCCAGCAGCGCCACCATGAGAACAGATACGCAGTATTTT. Using reference TRBV9 and TRBJ2-3 for the parts outside the CDR3, the full variable domain is DSGVTQTPKHLITATGQRVTLRCSPRSGDLSVYWYQQSLDQGLQFLIQYYNGEERAKGNILERFSAQQFPDLHSELNLSSLELGDSALYFCASSATMRTDTQYFGPGTRLTVL.